Following are 4 T cell receptor beta chains from one sample sequenced in a study of CD4 T cells in relation to SARS-CoV-2 and coronaviruses. Before the COVID-19 pandemic, during about 2011-2019, CD4+ T cells were taken from unexposed donors. CD4+ T cells were isolated from the cells after 10 days of culture. Here immunoSEQ multiplex PCR was the method, and the copy in TCRdb shows in-frame clones only, minus some. The sample contains approximately 26,000 clones, around 78% of which appear only once. For these TCRs, the target antigens are not known. The specimen was CD4+ T cells from PBMCs, cultured in vitro. All receptors derive from a human donor in good health.

The chain uses TRBV19 and TRBJ1-4; 8 bases are shared with TRBD1. Germline loops: CDR1 LNHDA, CDR2 SQIVND (reference sequence). The J segment lost 6 bases and the V segment lost 4 bases, leaving 10 bases of the junction unmatched. This CDR3 is 16 amino acids long. CDR3 sequence (DNA): TGTGCCAGTAGTAGAGGGACAGGCCCTTTGGATGAAAAACTGTTTTTT. Protein product: CASSRGTGPLDEKLFF.

The chain is built from TRBV4-2 and TRBJ1-1, with 8 positions matching TRBD1. Germline V lookup: CDR1 LGHNA, CDR2 YNFKEQ. The CDR3 sequence is 17 residues long. V lost 0 bases to trimming and J lost 6 bases; unmatched junction nucleotides: 12. CDR3 in amino acids: CASSQEGDRTGPSEAFF. Written as DNA, the CDR3 is TGTGCCAGCAGCCAAGAGGGGGATAGGACAGGGCCTTCTGAAGCTTTCTTT.

This clone was seen a handful of times. CDR3 in DNA: TGCGCCAGCAGTTCGGGGGTTAACACTGAAGCTTTCTTT. Translation: CASSSGVNTEAFF. The chain carries TRBV5-1 and TRBJ1-1; tentative D call: TRBD1 (5 bases). The CDR3 runs to 13 residues. Trimming pared 5 bases from V and 2 bases from J, leaving 10 bases between. In germline, CDR1 is SGHRS, CDR2 YFSETQ. The variable domain in full, completed from reference TRBV5-1 and TRBJ1-1, reads KAGVTQTPRYLIKTRGQQVTLSCSPISGHRSVSWYQQTPGQGLQFLFEYFSETQRNKGNFPGRFSGRQFSNSRSEMNVSTLELGDSALYLCASSSGVNTEAFFGQGTRLTVV.

The chain combines TRBV6-2 or TRBV6-3 with TRBJ2-7, with TRBD2 matching 9 bases. V was pared by 0 bases and J by 2 bases, with 5 bases of the junction left unmatched. The germline V gene encodes CDR1 MNHEY and CDR2 SVGEGT. CDR3 size: 16 residues. DNA for the CDR3: TGTGCCAGCAGTTACTCATTTGGCGGGGGGGCCTACGAGCAGTACTTC. Its translation: CASSYSFGGGAYEQYF.